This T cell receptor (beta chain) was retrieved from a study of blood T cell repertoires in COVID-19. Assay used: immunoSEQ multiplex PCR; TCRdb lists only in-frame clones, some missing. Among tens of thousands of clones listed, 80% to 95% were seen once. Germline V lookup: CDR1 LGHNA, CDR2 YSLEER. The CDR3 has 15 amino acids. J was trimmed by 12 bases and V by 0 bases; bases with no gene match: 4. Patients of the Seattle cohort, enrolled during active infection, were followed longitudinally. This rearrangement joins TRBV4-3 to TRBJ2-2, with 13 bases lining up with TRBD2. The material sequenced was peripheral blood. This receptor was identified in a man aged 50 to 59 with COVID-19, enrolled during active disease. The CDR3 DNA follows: TGCGCCAGCAGCCAAGATTCACTAGCGGGAGGGAAGCTGTTTTTT. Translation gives CASSQDSLAGGKLFF.